This T cell receptor beta chain was recovered during a study of T cells after yellow fever vaccination. V trimming: 2 bases; J trimming: 1 base; junction bases outside the gene matches: 10. The CDR3 is 17 amino acids. Germline lookup yields CDR1 MNHEY and CDR2 SVGEGT. Template switching by 5'RACE produced TCR cDNA, adding a universal primer site and UMIs. TCRdb called the 5' RACE reads again in MiXCR, with one record for every CDR3 protein. The data show fewer than 450,000 distinct CDR3 sequences, 7% to 9% seen once. This material consisted of PBMCs, taken about 49 days after the first yellow fever vaccination. The TCR was taken from a young man who received the YFV17D yellow fever vaccine. The chain recombines TRBV6-2 or TRBV6-3 with TRBJ2-5; 7 bases are shared with TRBD2. CDR3 DNA: TGTGCCAGCAGTTACCGGCCCCGAAGCGGGACCCAAGAGACCCAGTACTTC. Protein: CASSYRPRSGTQETQYF.